What follows are 15 T cell receptor beta chains derived from one specimen sequenced in a study of blood T cell repertoires in COVID-19. Sequencing used immunoSEQ multiplex PCR; TCRdb keeps in-frame clones, though not all of them. The table shows over 250,000 clones, with approximately 85% occurring only once. Sequencing input: peripheral blood. These receptors came from a woman between 25 and 40 years old with acute or convalescent COVID-19.

This chain joins TRBV21-1 and TRBJ2-6; the table's D call, TRBD1, was not checked against the DNA. TRBV21-1 is given as a pseudogene. This CDR3 is 13 amino acids long. The CDR3 DNA is TGTGCCAGCACTCAGACTGGGGCCAACGTCCTGACTTTC. Protein product: CASTQTGANVLTF.

This clone is a singleton in its sample. The rearrangement uses TRBV13 and TRBJ1-3; 9 bases map to TRBD1. CDR3 size: 15 residues. Trimming took 3 bases from V and 2 from J; bases not matched to a gene: 2. Germline V gives CDR1 PRHDT, CDR2 FYEKMQ (reference sequence). The CDR3 is CASSLGQGPGNTIYF. The CDR3 bases are TGTGCCAGCAGCTTGGGACAGGGACCTGGAAACACCATATATTTT.

V usage is TRBV14 and J usage is TRBJ1-6; TRBD1 is a possible D gene (5 bases). With 0 bases removed from V and 7 bases from J, the gap between germline ends came to 10 bases. This CDR3 spans 15 amino acids. Germline V lookup: CDR1 SGHDN, CDR2 FVKESK. This chain's CDR3 is CASSQDIGGNSPLHF. The CDR3 DNA follows: TGTGCCAGCAGCCAAGATATCGGGGGGAATTCACCCCTCCACTTT. The whole variable domain, remainder taken from reference TRBV14 and TRBJ1-6, is EAGVTQFPSHSVIEKGQTVTLRCDPISGHDNLYWYRRVMGKEIKFLLHFVKESKQDESGMPNNRFLAERTGGTYSTLKVQPAELEDSGVYFCASSQDIGGNSPLHFGNGTRLTVT.

This rearrangement joins TRBV27 to TRBJ2-5, with 9 bases lining up with TRBD1. The junction had 2 bases not matched to a gene; V was cut back by 6 bases and J by 0 bases. The CDR3 loop spans 14 amino acids. CDR1 and CDR2 (germline): MNHEY, SMNVEV (reference sequence). DNA for the CDR3: TGTGCCAGCAGCCGGGACAGGGACCAAGAGACCCAGTACTTC. The encoded protein is CASSRDRDQETQYF.

The chain is built from TRBV6-2 or TRBV6-3 and TRBJ2-3; TRBD2 is a possible D gene (6 bases). The CDR3 has 16 amino acids. V was clipped by 2 bases and J by 1 base, with 13 bases between them. CDR1 is MNHEY and CDR2 is SVGEGT in the germline V gene. CDR3 nucleotide sequence: TGTGCCAGCAGTTACACCCTAGCGATCGGCACAGATACGCAGTATTTT. It codes for CASSYTLAIGTDTQYF.

This clone was seen only a few times. V is TRBV5-1 and J is TRBJ1-1; TRBD1 might be the D (5 bases). The germline V gene encodes CDR1 SGHRS and CDR2 YFSETQ. The V and J ends lost 4 bases and 4 bases respectively, with 23 bases between them. This CDR3 comprises 17 residues. CDR3 coding DNA: TGCGCCAGCAGCCCTGGTCTTTTCCCCTTGGGGGGCACTGAAGCTTTCTTT. It encodes CASSPGLFPLGGTEAFF.

This sequence joins TRBV9 and TRBJ1-1; D possibly corresponds to TRBD1 (6 bases). The CDR3 totals 14 residues. Trimming left V 4 bases short and J 4 bases short, with 14 bases between. CDR1 and CDR2 from the germline V gene are SGDLS and YYNGEE. The chain's CDR3 is CASSPLTGVTEAFF. In DNA form, the CDR3 reads TGTGCCAGCAGCCCCCTGACAGGCGTCACTGAAGCTTTCTTT.

This clone was seen only once. This chain links TRBV30 with TRBJ1-5, with 9 positions matching TRBD1. This CDR3 has 16 residues. Germline CDR1 reads GTSNPN; CDR2 reads SVGIG (reference sequence). The V segment lost 3 bases and the J segment 3 bases; nucleotides outside the gene matches: 9. The CDR3 nucleotides read TGTGCCTGGAGACCCCCGGGACAGGGTTACAATCAGCCCCAGCATTTT. Encoded protein: CAWRPPGQGYNQPQHF.

The V call is TRBV11-2, the J call TRBJ2-2; tentatively, D is TRBD2 (5 bases). This CDR3 has 15 residues. Trimming left V 4 bases short and J 3 bases short, with 12 bases between. The V gene's germline CDR1 is SGHAT and CDR2 FQNNGV. CDR3 sequence reads: CASSSSDYDTGELFF. DNA for the CDR3: TGTGCCAGCAGCTCATCCGACTACGACACCGGGGAGCTGTTTTTT.

The CDR3 protein is CASSEEGLAGGDYNEQFF. CDR3 nucleotides: TGTGCCAGCAGTGAGGAGGGACTAGCGGGAGGAGACTACAATGAGCAGTTCTTC. The chain uses TRBV6-1 and TRBJ2-1, with 15 bases matching TRBD2. From germline, CDR1 is MNHNS and CDR2 SASEGT. This CDR3 has 18 residues. The ends lost 3 bases at V and 3 bases at J; junction bases unmatched: 6.

In this sample, this clone turned up a few times. The rearrangement uses TRBV2 and TRBJ1-3, with a tentative D call TRBD1 (5 bases). CDR3 size: 14 residues. V lost 1 base to trimming and J lost 3 bases, with 7 bases between them. The germline V gene encodes CDR1 SNHLY and CDR2 FYNNEI. The CDR3: CASSEVRGGNTIYF. For the CDR3, the DNA is TGTGCCAGCAGTGAAGTTAGGGGTGGAAACACCATATATTTT.

The chain uses TRBV7-9 and TRBJ2-1, with 10 bases matching TRBD2. CDR1 is SEHNR, CDR2 FQNEAQ, per germline (reference sequence). The CDR3 has 17 amino acids. Unmatched junction bases numbered 13, after V lost 5 bases and J lost 6 bases. The CDR3 DNA is TGTGCCAGCAGCGCGACGCGAACTAGCGGGGCTATCAATGAGCAGTTCTTC. Translating it yields CASSATRTSGAINEQFF.

The chain employs TRBV19 and TRBJ2-7; D perhaps matches TRBD1 (6 bases). The CDR3 spans 17 residues. Looked up from germline, CDR1 is LNHDA and CDR2 is SQIVND (reference sequence). The ends were cut back, 2 bases at V and 3 bases at J, with 20 bases in the middle. The CDR3 bases are TGTGCCAGTAGTATAAATGGGGCAGGGGCGGACTTCTACGAGCAGTACTTC. This sequence encodes CASSINGAGADFYEQYF.

V and J are TRBV9 and TRBJ2-5, with 7 bases fitting TRBD1. CDR1 is SGDLS, CDR2 YYNGEE, per germline. Germline trimming cut 0 bases from V and 2 bases from J; bases unmatched to any gene: 1. The CDR3 consists of 14 residues. The CDR3 sequence: CASSVGDRQETQYF. DNA for the CDR3: TGTGCCAGCAGCGTAGGGGACAGACAAGAGACCCAGTACTTC.

V is TRBV14 and J is TRBJ2-3; D not certain. Germline CDR1 reads SGHDN; CDR2 reads FVKESK. The length of the CDR3 is 13 residues. Trimming pared 1 base from V and 6 bases from J, leaving 8 bases between. The CDR3: CASSQVWPDTQYF. The DNA for the CDR3 is TGTGCCAGCAGCCAAGTGTGGCCGGATACGCAGTATTTT.